This T cell receptor (beta chain) was documented in a study of shared clonotypes between healthy human individuals. Data came from immunoSEQ multiplex PCR; TCRdb stores just in-frame clones and leaves some out. The repertoire holds fewer than 550,000 clones, with 75% to 80% as singletons. Remarks on this clone: Its antigen remains unidentified.

Every contributor of samples was a Caucasian grown-up residing in Nashville, Tennessee. Germline V gene lookup returns CDR1 LGHNA and CDR2 YNFKEQ. The CDR3 is 16 residues long. Trimming removed 0 bases from V and 5 bases from J; junction bases left unmatched: 7. Points from the study as a whole: Sequencing depth was predicted to influence how clonotypes are shared among donors.

What was sequenced was PBMCs. The TCR was taken from a woman between 40 and 55 years old in good health. Some clones in this sample may be carry-over from other donors' samples. This rearrangement joins TRBV4-2 to TRBJ2-1, with TRBD2 identical over 7 bases. CDR3 loop: CASSQDSSGIHNEQFF. CDR3 nucleotides: TGTGCCAGCAGCCAAGACTCCAGCGGGATCCACAATGAGCAGTTCTTC.